Detailed here is one T cell receptor (beta chain). Its antigen is not yet known. Per-nucleotide qualities are absent, and no much larger clonotype sits a single base away. CDR1 is given as SGHRS and CDR2 as YFSETQ, both from the germline V gene. Germline trimming: 10 bases from V, 5 bases from J; junction bases outside gene matches: 17. Its CDR3 holds 15 amino acids, cysteine through phenylalanine. The retained sequence is limited to the CDR3, 45 bases, with the frame set at the first base. The data stem from a study of OX40 agonist ivuxolimab in advanced cancers. Background for the entire study: Ivuxolimab was an agonistic, fully human IgG2 monoclonal antibody directed against OX40 (CD134), a costimulatory receptor. The dose-escalation cohort was around 84% male with a mean age of approximately 60 years, ranging from roughly 23 to 80. The paper describes the monotherapy dose-escalation part (N of about 47 patients) of the phase I trial of ivuxolimab. Intravenous ivuxolimab was administered to patients every 2 weeks at six dose levels: 0.01, 0.1, 0.3, 1.5, 3 and 10 mg/kg. Partial responses occurred in three dose-escalation patients: two with cutaneous melanoma and one with hepatocellular carcinoma. Among the roughly 50 dose-escalation patients, 19 had hepatocellular carcinoma, roughly 15 melanoma, 9 renal cell carcinoma and 9 head and neck cancer. Prior anti-PD-1, anti-PD-L1 or anti-CTLA-4 therapy was permitted, and 40% of dose-escalation patients had received checkpoint inhibitors. Peripheral TCRbeta sequencing aimed to test whether ivuxolimab altered TCR sequence diversity and caused clonal T-cell expansion. Study-wide conclusions, independent of this receptor: Low levels of normalized T-cell clonal expansion were also seen in some patients who did not respond. In partial responders in the 0.1-3.0 mg/kg groups, normalized peripheral clonal expansion was found to be among the lowest, especially among CD8+ T cells. The antigen specificity of the clonally expanded peripheral T cells was not determined. At doses of 0.1 to 3.0 mg/kg, clonal expansion of both CD4+ and CD8+ T cells in blood was seen between baseline and week 6. On average, CD8+ T cells showed more expanded clones than CD4+ T cells after ivuxolimab.

Genomic DNA was isolated from the sorted cells so that the TCRbeta CDR3 region could be sequenced. The immunoSEQ Assay was used for sequencing of TCRbeta CDR3 regions. TCRdb holds this immuneACCESS table with in-frame rearrangements only. Some clones are missing; in checked studies, unresolved V genes explain under half, and the rest has no known cause. The sample table shows over 15,000 clones, and more than 75% are seen once. The ten largest clones represent around 2.5% of the sample. The trial excluded patients who had a history of autoimmune disease or who were on systemic immunosuppression. In every dose cohort, peripheral blood was drawn for TCR sequencing at baseline, cycle 4 day 1, and cycle 7 day 1. The samples were drawn from a first-in-human, open-label, multicenter phase I dose-escalation trial of ivuxolimab. The trial enrolled adults with locally advanced or metastatic head and neck squamous cell, hepatocellular, melanoma or renal cell carcinoma. CD4+ and CD8+ T cells were sorted separately from peripheral blood before TCR sequencing.

Source: CD4+ or CD8+ T cells sorted from blood, taken in a trial of the OX40 agonist ivuxolimab. The chain links TRBV5-1 with TRBJ2-5, with TRBD1 identical over 7 junction bases. The source of this sequence is an adult with an advanced solid tumor such as melanoma, head and neck, liver or kidney cancer. Read as DNA, the sequence is TGCGCCGGACGAACCGGGACAGTCCTCCGGGAGACCCAGTACTTC. It codes for CAGRTGTVLRETQYF.